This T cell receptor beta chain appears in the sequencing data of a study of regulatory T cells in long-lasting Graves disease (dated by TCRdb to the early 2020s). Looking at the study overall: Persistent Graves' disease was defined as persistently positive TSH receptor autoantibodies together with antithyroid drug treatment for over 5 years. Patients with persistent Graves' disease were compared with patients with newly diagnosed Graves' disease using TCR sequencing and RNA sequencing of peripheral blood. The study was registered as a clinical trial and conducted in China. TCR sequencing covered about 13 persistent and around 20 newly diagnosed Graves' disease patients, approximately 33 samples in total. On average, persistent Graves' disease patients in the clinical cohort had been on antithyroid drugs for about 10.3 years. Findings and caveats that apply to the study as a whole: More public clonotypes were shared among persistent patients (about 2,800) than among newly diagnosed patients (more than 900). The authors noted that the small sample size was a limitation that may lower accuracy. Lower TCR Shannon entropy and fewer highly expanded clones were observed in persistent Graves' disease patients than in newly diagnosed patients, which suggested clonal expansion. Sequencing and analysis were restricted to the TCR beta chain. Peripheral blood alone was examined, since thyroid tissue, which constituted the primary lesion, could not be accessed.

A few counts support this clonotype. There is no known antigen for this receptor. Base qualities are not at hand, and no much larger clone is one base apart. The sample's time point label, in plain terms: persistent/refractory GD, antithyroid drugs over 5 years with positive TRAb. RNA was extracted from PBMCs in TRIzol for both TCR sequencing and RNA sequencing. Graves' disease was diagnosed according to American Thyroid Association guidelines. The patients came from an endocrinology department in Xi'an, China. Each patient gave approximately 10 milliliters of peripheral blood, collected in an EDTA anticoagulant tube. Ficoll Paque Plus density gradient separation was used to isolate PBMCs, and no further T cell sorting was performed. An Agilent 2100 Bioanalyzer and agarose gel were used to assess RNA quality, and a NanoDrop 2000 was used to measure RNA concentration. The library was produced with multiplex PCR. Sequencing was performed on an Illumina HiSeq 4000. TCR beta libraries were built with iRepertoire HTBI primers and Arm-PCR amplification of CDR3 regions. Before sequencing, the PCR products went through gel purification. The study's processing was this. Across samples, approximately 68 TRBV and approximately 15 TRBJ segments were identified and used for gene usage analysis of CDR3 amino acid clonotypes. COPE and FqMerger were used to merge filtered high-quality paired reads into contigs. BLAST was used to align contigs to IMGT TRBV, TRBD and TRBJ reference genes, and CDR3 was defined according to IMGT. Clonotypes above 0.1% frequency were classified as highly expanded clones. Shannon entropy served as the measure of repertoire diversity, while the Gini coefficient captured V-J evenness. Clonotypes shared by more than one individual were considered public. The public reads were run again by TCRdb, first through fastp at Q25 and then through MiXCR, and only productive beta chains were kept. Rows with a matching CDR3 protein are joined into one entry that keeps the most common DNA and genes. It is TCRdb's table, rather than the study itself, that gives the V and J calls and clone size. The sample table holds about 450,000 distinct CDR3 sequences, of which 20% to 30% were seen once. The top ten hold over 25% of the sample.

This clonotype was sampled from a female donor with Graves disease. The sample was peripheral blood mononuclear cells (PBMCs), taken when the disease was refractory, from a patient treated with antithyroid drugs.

The nucleotide sequence reads as follows: TGTGCCAGCAGACCCAACCCGGGAGGGCCGTCCTACGAGCAGTACTTC. Its amino acids are CASRPNPGGPSYEQYF. The chain couples TRBV6-1 to TRBJ2-7; the central 8 bases match TRBD2. The CDR3 contains 16 residues, cysteine and phenylalanine counted. Only the CDR3 region is kept as DNA, spanning 48 bases read in frame from base 1. CDR1 and CDR2 (MNHNS, SASEGT) derive from the germline V gene. Trimming leaves V shorter by 6 bases and J shorter by 1 base, with the junction holding 11 bases beyond the gene matches.